Given below is one T cell receptor beta chain in context. Its matching antigen is unknown. These data are taken from a study of Graves' ophthalmopathy and Graves' hyperthyroidism. Whole-study context: Pretreatment peripheral blood was obtained at initial diagnosis. Study conclusions and caveats: A model built from 13 signatures distinguished ophthalmopathy from stable hyperthyroidism with 85% to 90% sensitivity and around 81% specificity. The study's model predicted ophthalmopathy progression at 70% to 71% sensitivity and about 72% specificity.

Scientists amplified the TCR beta CDR3 regions from RNA transcripts. A first-round RT-PCR used HTBI primers, followed by a second-round multiplex PCR. TCRdb reprocessed the multiplex PCR reads via MiXCR and lists one record per CDR3 protein. The data contain more than 550,000 distinct CDR3 sequences, roughly two fifths of them singletons. Germline CDR1 is LNHNV and CDR2 is YYDKDF (reference sequence). Trimming took off 3 bases at V and 1 base at J, with 7 bases between the two ends. The length of the CDR3 is 15 residues. The TCR originated in an adult man with Graves' ophthalmopathy. The rearrangement joins TRBV15 to TRBJ2-6; D ambiguous. Sequencing input: peripheral blood. Here the CDR3 reads CATSSPASGANVLTF. The CDR3 nucleotides are TGTGCCACCAGCAGCCCAGCTTCTGGGGCCAACGTCCTGACTTTC.